Listed here are 18 T cell receptor beta chains from one sample, sequenced in a study of Siglec-9 on CD8 T cells in melanoma. Clones were sequenced by immunoSEQ multiplex PCR, and TCRdb holds only the in-frame ones, with some missing. The sample comprises 25,000 to 35,000 clones, roughly 78% of which are singletons, and 5.8% rests with the top ten. Sequencing input: Siglec-9- CD8+ T cells sorted from blood. The source of these receptors is a human donor in good health.

The chain has TRBV28 and TRBJ2-6; D not certain. This CDR3 has 17 amino acids. CDR1 is MDHEN, CDR2 SYDVKM, per germline. Trimming cost V 6 bases and J 4 bases, with 19 bases left between them. CDR3 DNA sequence: TGTGCCAGCAGCCCCCTGCAGGTCTCCAAGGGGGCCAACGTCCTGACTTTC. This translates into CASSPLQVSKGANVLTF.

This clone has just one count. The genes are TRBV4-1 and TRBJ1-4; D remains ambiguous. V was trimmed by 5 bases and J by 4 bases, leaving 11 bases between them. Germline V CDR1 and CDR2: MGHRA, YSYEKL. The CDR3 is made up of 14 amino acids. The CDR3: CASSSQEINEKLFF. The CDR3 DNA reads as TGCGCCAGCAGCTCCCAGGAGATTAATGAAAAACTGTTTTTT.

The table lists this clone with a count of one. The chain couples TRBV7-9 to TRBJ2-1; 10 bases fit TRBD2. This CDR3 is 18 amino acids long. Losses at the gene ends were 4 bases for V and 5 bases for J; bases not matched to a gene: 14. Germline lookup yields CDR1 SEHNR and CDR2 FQNEAQ (reference sequence). CDR3 coding DNA: TGTGCCAGCAGCTCCGGACTAGCGGATCTTAGGCCCGACAATGAGCAGTTCTTC. Amino acids: CASSSGLADLRPDNEQFF.

This clone was recorded a few times. The gene calls are TRBV9 and TRBJ1-5, with a tentative D call TRBD1 (5 bases). V gave up 3 bases and J gave up 5 bases, with 12 bases separating them. This CDR3 spans 14 amino acids. Germline CDR1 SGDLS, CDR2 YYNGEE. This CDR3 reads CASSAPGEDQPQHF. For the CDR3, the DNA is TGTGCCAGCAGCGCCCCGGGGGAGGATCAGCCCCAGCATTTT.

This chain joins TRBV27 and TRBJ1-1, with 7 bases lining up with TRBD1. From germline, CDR1 is MNHEY and CDR2 SMNVEV (reference sequence). V dropped 0 bases and J dropped 5; count of bases not matched to a gene: 6. The CDR3 totals 15 residues. In DNA, the CDR3 is TGTGCCAGCAGTTTATCCCGACAGGGAGTAACTGAAGCTTTCTTT. It translates to CASSLSRQGVTEAFF.

The rearrangement links TRBV18 to TRBJ1-1; D not certain. CDR1 KGHSH and CDR2 LQKENI come from the germline V gene. V was clipped by 4 bases and J by 0 bases, with 9 bases between them. The CDR3 covers 14 residues. The DNA for the CDR3 is TGTGCCAGCTCACTTTCGGTGTTGAACACTGAAGCTTTCTTT. As protein: CASSLSVLNTEAFF.

This chain joins TRBV14 and TRBJ2-7; D may be TRBD1 (6 bases). The CDR3 covers 13 residues. Trimming removed 4 bases at V and 3 bases at J, with 10 bases between. CDR1 is SGHDN and CDR2 is FVKESK in the germline V gene. CDR3 sequence reads: CASSLGQLYEQYV. DNA for the CDR3: TGTGCCAGCAGCCTTGGACAGCTCTACGAGCAGTACGTC.

The chain couples TRBV27 to TRBJ1-1; 8 nucleotides line up with TRBD1. This CDR3 spans 16 amino acids. CDR1 and CDR2 from the germline V gene are MNHEY and SMNVEV (reference sequence). With 4 bases clipped from V and 3 bases from J, the junction kept 10 bases outside the gene matches. The CDR3 spells CASSSWTGSKDTEAFF. For the CDR3, the DNA is TGTGCCAGCAGTTCCTGGACAGGGTCGAAGGACACTGAAGCTTTCTTT.

This clone was seen a handful of times. This sequence joins TRBV7-6 and TRBJ1-4; 9 bases line up with TRBD1. Germline assignment: CDR1 SGHVS and CDR2 FNYEAQ. This CDR3 has 15 amino acids. The V segment lost 5 bases and the J segment 3 bases; nucleotides outside the gene matches: 4. The CDR3 DNA is TGTGCCAGCAGCGCGACAGGGGGGGCTAATGAAAAACTGTTTTTT. Translated: CASSATGGANEKLFF.

The rearrangement joins TRBV30 to TRBJ1-4; D ambiguous. Trimming cost V 1 base and J 2 bases, with 2 bases left between them. The CDR3 is made up of 12 amino acids. CDR1 GTSNPN and CDR2 SVGIG come from the germline V gene (reference sequence). The CDR3 here is CAWSATNEKLFF. The CDR3 bases are TGTGCCTGGAGTGCCACTAATGAAAAACTGTTTTTT.

The chain links TRBV19 to TRBJ1-2, with no clear D. The length of the CDR3 is 14 residues. Trimming shortened V by 3 bases and J by 0 bases, and 8 bases separated the two germline ends. CDR1 and CDR2 from the germline V gene are LNHDA and SQIVND (reference sequence). CDR3 loop: CASSIFSANYGYTF. DNA for the CDR3: TGTGCCAGTAGTATTTTTTCTGCTAACTATGGCTACACCTTC.

This clone has just a few counts. The chain recombines TRBV19 with TRBJ1-1; 7 nucleotides line up with TRBD1. This CDR3 is built from 14 residues. CDR1 and CDR2 (germline): LNHDA, SQIVND (reference sequence). After removal of 6 bases from V and 0 bases from J, the junction contained 4 bases not matched to a gene. CDR3 nucleotides: TGTGCCAGTAGCGTGGGACAGTTGAACACTGAAGCTTTCTTT. Translating gives CASSVGQLNTEAFF.

The CDR3 bases are TGTGCCAGCACCTCGACGGACGAGCAGAGCTTCGGGGCCAACGTCCTGACTTTC. Amino acid sequence: CASTSTDEQSFGANVLTF. The chain links TRBV27 to TRBJ2-6; D ambiguous. The V gene lost 7 bases and the J gene lost 4 bases, with 23 bases spanning the gap. Per germline, CDR1 MNHEY and CDR2 SMNVEV (reference sequence). The CDR3 spans 18 residues.

The V call is TRBV11-3, the J call TRBJ1-1, with unresolved D. CDR1 and CDR2 (germline): SGHNT, YENEEA. This CDR3 contains 13 residues. Trimming pared 1 base from V and 3 bases from J, leaving 6 bases between. The CDR3 DNA reads as TGTGCCAGCAGCTTAGGTCTATACACTGAAGCTTTCTTT. It is translated as CASSLGLYTEAFF.

This clone was seen once. This chain connects TRBV27 to TRBJ1-1; D is unresolved. CDR3 size: 12 residues. V lost 5 bases and J 4 bases, leaving 8 bases between the germline ends. Germline V lookup: CDR1 MNHEY, CDR2 SMNVEV (reference sequence). In nucleotides, the CDR3 is TGTGCCAGCAGTCCACCGTCCACTGAAGCTTTCTTT. Its translation: CASSPPSTEAFF.

The J gene is TRBJ1-1, the V gene TRBV30, with D possibly TRBD1 on 5 matching bases. Trimming pared 1 base from V and 5 bases from J, leaving 11 bases between. The germline V gene has CDR1 GTSNPN and CDR2 SVGIG (reference sequence). The CDR3 consists of 13 residues. The chain's CDR3 is CAWSEVGETEAFF. CDR3 in DNA: TGTGCCTGGAGTGAAGTGGGGGAGACTGAAGCTTTCTTT. Supplemented by reference TRBV30 and TRBJ1-1, the full variable domain reads SQTIHQWPATLVQPVGSPLSLECTVEGTSNPNLYWYRQAAGRGLQLLFYSVGIGQISSEVPQNLSASRPQDRQFILSSKKLLLSDSGFYLCAWSEVGETEAFFGQGTRLTVV.

V gene TRBV9 combines with J gene TRBJ2-7; D remains ambiguous. Between the trimmed V and J ends, which lost 4 bases and 0 bases, there was a span of 11 bases. The CDR3 has 14 residues. The V gene's germline CDR1 is SGDLS and CDR2 YYNGEE. Here the CDR3 reads CASSFRVSSYEQYF. The CDR3 region has the DNA TGTGCCAGCAGCTTCCGGGTAAGCTCCTACGAGCAGTACTTC.

V and J are TRBV5-8 and TRBJ2-7; a weak D match, TRBD1 (5 bases). Germline values: CDR1 SGHTS, CDR2 YDEGEE. CDR3 size: 15 residues. V was cut by 2 bases and J by 7 bases, with 19 bases left in between. The CDR3 is CASSFSTASGAEQYV. For the CDR3, the DNA is TGTGCCAGCAGCTTTTCGACAGCTAGTGGAGCAGAGCAGTACGTC.